The entry below describes one T cell receptor (beta chain). Other DNA sequences in the same sample also yield this CDR3. After removal of 5 bases from V and 4 bases from J, the junction contained 3 bases not matched to a gene. Germline lookup yields CDR1 MDHEN and CDR2 SYDVKM. This CDR3 comprises 15 residues. The assay was immunoSEQ multiplex PCR, and TCRdb's table has in-frame clones only and misses some. Of approximately 320,000 clones listed, roughly 90% are singletons. These data belong to a study of blood T cell repertoires in COVID-19. V is TRBV28 and J is TRBJ2-6; 9 bases fit TRBD1. This clonotype was sampled from a young woman with COVID-19, enrolled during active disease. Sequencing was performed on peripheral blood. The CDR3 loop is CASSPQGAGANVLTF. CDR3 coding DNA: TGTGCCAGCAGTCCACAGGGGGCCGGGGCCAACGTCCTGACTTTC.